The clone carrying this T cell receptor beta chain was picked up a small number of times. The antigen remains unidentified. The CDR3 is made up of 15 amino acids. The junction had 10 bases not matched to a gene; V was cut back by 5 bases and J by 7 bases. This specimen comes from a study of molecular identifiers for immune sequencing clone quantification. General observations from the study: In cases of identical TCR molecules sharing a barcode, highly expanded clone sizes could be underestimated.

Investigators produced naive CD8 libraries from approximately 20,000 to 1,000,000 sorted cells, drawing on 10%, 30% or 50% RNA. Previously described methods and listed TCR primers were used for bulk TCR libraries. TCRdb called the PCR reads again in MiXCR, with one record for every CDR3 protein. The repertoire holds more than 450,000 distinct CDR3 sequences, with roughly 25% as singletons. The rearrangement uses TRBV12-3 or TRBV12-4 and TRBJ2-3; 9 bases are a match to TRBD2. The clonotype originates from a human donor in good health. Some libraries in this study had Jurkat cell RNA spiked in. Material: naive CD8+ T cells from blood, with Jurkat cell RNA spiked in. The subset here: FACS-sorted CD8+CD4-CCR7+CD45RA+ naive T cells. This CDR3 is CASSPAGGTQNTQYF. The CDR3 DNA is TGTGCCAGCAGTCCAGCGGGGGGAACACAGAATACGCAGTATTTT.